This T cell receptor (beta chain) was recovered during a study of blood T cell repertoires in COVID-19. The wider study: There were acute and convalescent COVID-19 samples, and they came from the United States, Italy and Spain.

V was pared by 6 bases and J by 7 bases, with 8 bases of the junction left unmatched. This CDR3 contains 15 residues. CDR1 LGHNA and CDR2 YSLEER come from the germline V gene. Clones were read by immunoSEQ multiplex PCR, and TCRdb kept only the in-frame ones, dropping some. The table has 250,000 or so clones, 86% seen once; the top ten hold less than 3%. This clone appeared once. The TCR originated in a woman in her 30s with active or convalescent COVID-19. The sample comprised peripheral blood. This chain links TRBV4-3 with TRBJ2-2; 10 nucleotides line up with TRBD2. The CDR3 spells CASSFKRGGLGELFF. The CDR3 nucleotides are TGCGCCAGCAGTTTTAAGCGGGGGGGCCTCGGGGAGCTGTTTTTT.